Presented here are 26 T cell receptor beta chains from one specimen sequenced in a study of blood T cells in healthy people across ages. Together with a sample-barcoded 5' primer, a J-beta primer mix was included in a second PCR lasting roughly 6 to 12 cycles. TCRdb itself ran the 5' RACE reads through MiXCR, one entry per CDR3 protein. The data hold around 1,700,000 distinct CDR3 sequences, with roughly 28% observed a single time. Sequencing was performed on blood. These TCRs come from a woman under 40 in good health.

This clonotype was recorded once. The junction departs from the called germline gene at one end, perhaps through a read error. The V call is TRBV7-2, the J call TRBJ2-5, with 12 bases that match TRBD2. The last part of the DNA fits TRBJ2-7 better; the J call may be wrong. The CDR3 has 18 amino acids. Germline CDR1 is SGHTA and CDR2 is FQGNSA. The CDR3 spells CAGSPRTSGIRSSYEQYF. The CDR3 nucleotides are TGTGCCGGCAGCCCCAGGACTAGCGGGATACGGAGCTCCTACGAGCAGTACTTC.

The V and J genes are TRBV7-9 and TRBJ1-2; maybe TRBD1 (5 bases). V gave up 1 base and J gave up 0 bases, with 9 bases separating them. CDR3 size: 15 residues. The germline V gene has CDR1 SEHNR and CDR2 FQNEAQ (reference sequence). CDR3 residues: CASSLVGATNYGYTF. CDR3 nucleotide sequence: TGTGCCAGCAGCTTAGTTGGGGCAACTAACTATGGCTACACCTTC.

This sequence joins TRBV15 and TRBJ1-1; 7 positions agree with TRBD1. The CDR3 consists of 14 residues. Per germline, CDR1 LNHNV and CDR2 YYDKDF (reference sequence). J lost 1 base, V lost 9 bases, and 8 bases had no gene match. CDR3 nucleotide sequence: TGTGCCACTCGCAAAGGGGGCGAGAACACTGAAGCTTTCTTT. It is translated as CATRKGGENTEAFF. Full variable domain (missing parts from reference TRBV15 and TRBJ1-1): DAMVIQNPRYQVTQFGKPVTLSCSQTLNHNVMYWYQQKSSQAPKLLFHYYDKDFNNEADTPDNFQSRRPNTSFCFLDIRSPGLGDTAMYLCATRKGGENTEAFFGQGTRLTVV.

At least ten counts were recorded for this clonotype. This sequence joins TRBV27 and TRBJ1-2, with TRBD1 identical over 11 bases. The CDR3 contains 13 residues. Germline CDR1 and CDR2: MNHEY and SMNVEV (reference sequence). Trimming took 5 bases from V and 8 from J; bases not matched to a gene: 4. CDR3 nucleotide sequence: TGTGCCAGCAGTCGGACAGGGGGCAGGGGCTACACCTTC. Protein: CASSRTGGRGYTF.

This clonotype was seen a handful of times. The V call is TRBV18, the J call TRBJ2-1; 7 positions agree with TRBD1. The CDR3 runs to 14 residues. Germline loops: CDR1 KGHSH, CDR2 LQKENI. V was pared by 5 bases and J by 9 bases, with 10 bases of the junction left unmatched. CDR3 bases: TGTGCCAGCTCAGCCGGACAGGCGTACGGTGAGCAGTTCTTC. Residues: CASSAGQAYGEQFF.

This clonotype was detected a few times. This rearrangement joins TRBV30 to TRBJ1-2, with D unclear. The CDR3 extends over 14 amino acids. Germline V gene lookup returns CDR1 GTSNPN and CDR2 SVGIG (reference sequence). Trimming pared 3 bases from V and 1 base from J, leaving 12 bases between. CDR3 loop: CAWSPALVNYGYTF. The CDR3 coding sequence is TGTGCCTGGAGCCCGGCACTCGTTAACTATGGCTACACCTTC.

This clonotype was found a few times. The chain joins TRBV6-6 to TRBJ1-1, with no clear D. V lost 2 bases to trimming and J lost 0 bases, with 4 bases between them. The CDR3 has 13 residues. From germline, CDR1 is MNHNY and CDR2 SVGAGI (reference sequence). The DNA of the CDR3 is TGTGCCAGCAGTTACGCACTGAACACTGAAGCTTTCTTT. Its protein is CASSYALNTEAFF.

This clonotype showed up just once. V is TRBV29-1 and J is TRBJ1-2; no clear D gene. The germline V and J ends were trimmed by 6 bases and 4 bases, with 12 bases remaining between them. CDR1 and CDR2 (germline): SQVTM, ANQGSEA. This CDR3 spans 12 amino acids. CDR3 in DNA: TGCAGCGTCTCCGACGCGGGCTATGGCTACACCTTC. This sequence encodes CSVSDAGYGYTF.

To note about this clonotype: A single base separates this from a much larger clone, so it may be a read error. The V gene is TRBV29-1, the J gene TRBJ2-5; the D gene is possibly TRBD1 (6 bases). The DNA end lines up better with TRBJ2-7; the J call may be wrong. The V gene's germline CDR1 is SQVTM and CDR2 ANQGSEA. This CDR3 spans 14 amino acids. CDR3 bases: TGCAGCGGTTTCGGGGCAGGGGCTCCTCCCGAGCAGTACTTC. Its protein product is CSGFGAGAPPEQYF.

This clonotype was counted only a few times. The V call is TRBV20-1, the J call TRBJ1-1; D perhaps matches TRBD1 (5 bases). Trimming cost V 5 bases and J 4 bases, with 8 bases left between them. The germline V gene has CDR1 DFQATT and CDR2 SNEGSKA (reference sequence). CDR3 size: 11 residues. The DNA for the CDR3 is TGCAGTGCTTCCAGGGCCACTGAAGCTTTCTTT. This sequence encodes CSASRATEAFF.

V and J are TRBV20-1 and TRBJ2-3; D unresolved. Trimming shortened V by 0 bases and J by 1 base, and 11 bases separated the two germline ends. The germline CDR1 and CDR2 sequences are DFQATT and SNEGSKA (reference sequence). The CDR3 loop spans 15 amino acids. The CDR3: CSARDYPAGTDTQYF. The CDR3 coding sequence is TGCAGTGCTAGAGATTACCCGGCGGGCACAGATACGCAGTATTTT.

This clonotype appeared a few times. The chain is built from TRBV7-7 and TRBJ2-1, with D perhaps assigned TRBD1 or TRBD2 (5 bases each). The CDR3 is 14 residues long. V lost 5 bases and J 9 bases, leaving 17 bases between the germline ends. The germline V gene encodes CDR1 SSHAT and CDR2 FNYEAQ (reference sequence). The CDR3 DNA is TGTGCCAGCAGCCCGGGACCGGGAAGTGGTGAGCAGTTCTTC. It is translated as CASSPGPGSGEQFF. Looking up the rest from reference TRBV7-7 and TRBJ2-1 gives the full variable domain: GAGVSQSPRYKVTKRGQDVTLRCDPISSHATLYWYQQALGQGPEFLTYFNYEAQPDKSGLPSDRFSAERPEGSISTLTIQRTEQRDSAMYRCASSPGPGSGEQFFGPGTRLTVL.

This clonotype was recorded a few times. The chain is built from TRBV7-2 and TRBJ2-7; D perhaps matches TRBD2 (6 bases). There are 15 residues in the CDR3. Trimming removed 5 bases at V and 1 base at J, with 15 bases between. Germline V gives CDR1 SGHTA, CDR2 FQGNSA. CDR3 residues: CASSTGVLGSYEQYF. In DNA form, the CDR3 reads TGTGCCAGCAGCACGGGGGTGCTCGGGTCCTACGAGCAGTACTTC.

This clonotype was seen at least ten times. The chain links TRBV12-3 or TRBV12-4 to TRBJ2-7; 11 bases map to TRBD2. The ends lost 6 bases at V and 4 bases at J; junction bases unmatched: 5. The CDR3 is made up of 14 amino acids. CDR3 DNA: TGTGCCAGCAGGAATAGCGGGGGGGCTTACGAGCAGTACTTC. It specifies CASRNSGGAYEQYF.

This chain uses TRBV14 with TRBJ1-1, with unresolved D. Per germline, CDR1 SGHDN and CDR2 FVKESK. V shed 1 base and J shed 6 bases, with 9 bases lying between them. The CDR3 sequence is 13 residues long. The CDR3: CASSQGAVPEAFF. CDR3 nucleotides: TGTGCCAGCAGCCAAGGGGCGGTACCTGAAGCTTTCTTT.

This clonotype was seen just once. The V and J genes are TRBV7-9 and TRBJ2-1; D unclear. Trimming stripped 2 bases from V and 6 bases from J, with 8 bases between. Germline loops: CDR1 SEHNR, CDR2 FQNEAQ (reference sequence). There are 13 residues in the CDR3. CDR3 region: CASSLLDPNEQFF. Written as DNA, the CDR3 is TGTGCCAGCAGCTTATTGGATCCCAATGAGCAGTTCTTC.

There are a few counts of this clonotype. This sequence joins TRBV11-2 and TRBJ2-3, with 13 positions matching TRBD2. V trimming: 3 bases; J trimming: 0 bases; junction bases outside the gene matches: 3. The CDR3 runs 17 residues. Looked up from germline, CDR1 is SGHAT and CDR2 is FQNNGV. The CDR3 coding sequence is TGTGCCAGCAGCTTGGGACTAGCGGGGCATAGCACAGATACGCAGTATTTT. Its translation is CASSLGLAGHSTDTQYF.

This rearrangement joins TRBV15 to TRBJ1-1, with D possibly TRBD1 on 5 matching bases. The V end lost 0 bases, the J end lost 4 bases, and 18 bases lay between the germline ends. Per germline, CDR1 LNHNV and CDR2 YYDKDF (reference sequence). The CDR3 runs 17 residues. This CDR3 is CATSRDWGVSHFTEAFF. Written as DNA, the CDR3 is TGTGCCACCAGCAGAGATTGGGGGGTATCCCATTTCACTGAAGCTTTCTTT.

Only a few counts were recorded for this clonotype. This chain joins TRBV6-6 and TRBJ2-6, with a possible D match to TRBD2 (5 bases). CDR1 is MNHNY and CDR2 is SVGAGI in the germline V gene (reference sequence). This CDR3 comprises 15 residues. V was clipped by 4 bases and J by 2 bases, with 9 bases between them. Here the CDR3 DNA reads TGTGCCAGCAGTTGGGAGCGCACTGGGGCCAACGTCCTGACTTTC. Amino acids: CASSWERTGANVLTF.

In its sample, this clonotype was seen many times. The chain carries TRBV20-1 and TRBJ2-1, with D perhaps matching TRBD2 (6 bases). This CDR3 contains 16 residues. Germline V gives CDR1 DFQATT, CDR2 SNEGSKA (reference sequence). V dropped 0 bases and J dropped 0 bases, with 12 bases sitting between them. The chain's CDR3 is CSARDPGLSSYNEQFF. The CDR3 DNA follows: TGCAGTGCTAGAGATCCGGGACTGAGCTCCTACAATGAGCAGTTCTTC.

This clonotype has only a few counts. The chain has TRBV19 and TRBJ2-1; D gene uncertain. The tail of the sequence fits TRBJ2-7 better, so the J call may be wrong. The CDR3 length is 13 residues. The germline gives CDR1 LNHDA, CDR2 SQIVND (reference sequence). CDR3 in DNA: TGTGCCAGTAGTATTCGAGCCTACAATGAGCAGTACTTC. This sequence encodes CASSIRAYNEQYF.

About this clonotype itself: One end of the junction is discordant with germline, which a read error may explain. The V call is TRBV6-1, the J call TRBJ2-1, with 10 bases lining up with TRBD2. Germline lookup yields CDR1 MNHNS and CDR2 SASEGT. The CDR3 spans 15 residues. CDR3 region: CTSSVVAGGNNEQFF. CDR3 DNA sequence: TGTACCAGCAGTGTGGTAGCGGGGGGAAACAATGAGCAGTTCTTC.

To note about this clonotype: A read error may explain this, as a much larger clone is one base away. The gene calls are TRBV12-3 or TRBV12-4 and TRBJ2-1, with 15 bases identical to TRBD2. The last part of the DNA fits TRBJ2-7 better; the J call may be wrong. The CDR3 contains 18 residues. As DNA, the CDR3 is TGTGCCAGCAGTTGGACTAGCGGGGGGGTCCTCTCCTACAATGAGCAGTACTTC. Its translation: CASSWTSGGVLSYNEQYF.

This clonotype came up a few times. The chain links TRBV2 to TRBJ2-5; 7 nucleotides match TRBD2. The CDR3 is 13 residues long. Trimming removed 8 bases from V and 4 bases from J; junction bases left unmatched: 7. Per the germline V gene, CDR1 is SNHLY and CDR2 is FYNNEI. The CDR3 loop reads CASGDLAAETQYF. DNA for the CDR3: TGTGCCAGCGGCGACCTAGCGGCAGAGACCCAGTACTTC.

This rearrangement joins TRBV6-5 to TRBJ2-4; D possibly corresponds to TRBD2 (6 bases). Germline V gene data show CDR1 as MNHEY and CDR2 as SVGAGI. V gave up 5 bases and J gave up 6 bases, with 17 bases separating them. The CDR3 is 15 residues long. The CDR3: CASSVTGSRLNIQYF. CDR3 DNA: TGTGCCAGCAGTGTCACCGGGAGCAGGTTAAACATTCAGTACTTC.

This clonotype was seen a few times. This may be a read error: a much more frequent sequence differs by one nucleotide. V and J are TRBV28 and TRBJ2-7, with TRBD1 identical over 9 bases. In germline, CDR1 is MDHEN, CDR2 SYDVKM. CDR3 length: 14 amino acids. The DNA of the CDR3 is TGTGCCGGCAGTTGGGGACAGGGCTCCTACGAGCAGTACTTC. It codes for CAGSWGQGSYEQYF.